This TCR beta chain was captured in a study of CD8 T cells in Susac syndrome. In the study overall: Among sequenced Susac syndrome patients, five or six had active disease and roughly eight were in remission.

CD8+ and CD4+ T cells from blood underwent TCR beta sequencing. It was negative isolation that provided the CD8+ and CD4+ T cells, whereas TEMRA cells were enriched by FACS. The RNA input was about 0.5 to 1 ug, and it was reverse transcribed with random hexamers. Each CDR3 protein gets one entry after TCRdb re-called the immunoSEQ multiplex PCR reads with MiXCR. Among 150,000 or so distinct CDR3 sequences listed, roughly 95% were seen once. V lost 0 bases, J lost 9 bases, and 16 bases lay in between. The germline CDR1 and CDR2 sequences are SGDLS and YYNGEE. The length of the CDR3 is 16 residues. The chain is built from TRBV9 and TRBJ1-6; D is perhaps TRBD1 (6 bases). Sequencing was carried out using CD4+ T cells from PBMCs. This receptor was obtained from a human donor with Susac syndrome. In DNA, the CDR3 is TGTGCCAGCAGCGTAGAGTTGCACAGGGATGGTTCACCCCTCCACTTT. It specifies CASSVELHRDGSPLHF.